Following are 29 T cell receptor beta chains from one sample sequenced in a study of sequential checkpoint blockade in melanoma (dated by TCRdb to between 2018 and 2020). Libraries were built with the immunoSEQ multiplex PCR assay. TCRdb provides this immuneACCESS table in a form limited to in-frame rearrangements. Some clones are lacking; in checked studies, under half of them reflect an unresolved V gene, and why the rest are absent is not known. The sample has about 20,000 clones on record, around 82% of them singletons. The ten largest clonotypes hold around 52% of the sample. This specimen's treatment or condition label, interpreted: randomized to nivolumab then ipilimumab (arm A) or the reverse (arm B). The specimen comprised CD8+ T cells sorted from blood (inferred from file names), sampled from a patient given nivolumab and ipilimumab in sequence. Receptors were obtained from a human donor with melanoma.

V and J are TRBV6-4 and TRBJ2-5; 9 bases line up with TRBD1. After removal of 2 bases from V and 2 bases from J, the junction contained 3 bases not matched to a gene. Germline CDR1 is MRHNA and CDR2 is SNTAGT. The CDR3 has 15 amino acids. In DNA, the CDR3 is TGTGCCAGCAGTGACATAGACAGGGGGCAAGAGACCCAGTACTTC. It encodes CASSDIDRGQETQYF.

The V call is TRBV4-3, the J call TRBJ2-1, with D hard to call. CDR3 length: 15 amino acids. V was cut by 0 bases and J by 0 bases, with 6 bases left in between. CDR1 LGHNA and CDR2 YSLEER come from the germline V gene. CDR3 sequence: CASSQDLRSYNEQFF. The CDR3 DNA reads TGCGCCAGCAGCCAAGATCTGCGCTCCTACAATGAGCAGTTCTTC.

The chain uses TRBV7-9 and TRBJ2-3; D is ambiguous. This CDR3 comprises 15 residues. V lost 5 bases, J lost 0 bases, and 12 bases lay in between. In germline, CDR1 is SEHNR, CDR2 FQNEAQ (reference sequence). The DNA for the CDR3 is TGTGCCAGCAGCCCACTCGGTGGTAGCACAGATACGCAGTATTTT. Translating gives CASSPLGGSTDTQYF.

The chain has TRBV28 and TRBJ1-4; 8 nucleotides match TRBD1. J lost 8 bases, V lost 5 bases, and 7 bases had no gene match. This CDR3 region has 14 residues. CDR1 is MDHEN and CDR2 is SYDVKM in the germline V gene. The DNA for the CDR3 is TGTGCCAGCAGTAGACAGGGGTGGGGAGAAAAACTGTTTTTT. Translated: CASSRQGWGEKLFF.

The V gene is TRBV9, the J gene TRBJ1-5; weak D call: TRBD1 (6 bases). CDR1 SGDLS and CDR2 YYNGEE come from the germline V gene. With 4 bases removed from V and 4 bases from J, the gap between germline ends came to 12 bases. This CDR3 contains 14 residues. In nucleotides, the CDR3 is TGTGCCAGCAGCCGAGGGGGGGGTAATCAGCCCCAGCATTTT. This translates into CASSRGGGNQPQHF.

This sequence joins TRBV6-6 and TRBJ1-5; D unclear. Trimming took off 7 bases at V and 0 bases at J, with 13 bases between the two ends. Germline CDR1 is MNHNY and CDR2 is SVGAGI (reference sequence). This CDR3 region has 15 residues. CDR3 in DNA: TGTGCCAGCAACCTAAATCGGGGTAGCAATCAGCCCCAGCATTTT. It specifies CASNLNRGSNQPQHF.

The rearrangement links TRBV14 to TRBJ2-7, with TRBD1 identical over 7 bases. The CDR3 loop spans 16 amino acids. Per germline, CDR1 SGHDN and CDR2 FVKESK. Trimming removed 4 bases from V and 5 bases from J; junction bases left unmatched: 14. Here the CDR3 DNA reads TGTGCCAGCAGCCTCGTCTTGACAGGGAGAGGAAACGAGCAGTACTTC. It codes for CASSLVLTGRGNEQYF. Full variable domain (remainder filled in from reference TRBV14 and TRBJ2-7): EAGVTQFPSHSVIEKGQTVTLRCDPISGHDNLYWYRRVMGKEIKFLLHFVKESKQDESGMPNNRFLAERTGGTYSTLKVQPAELEDSGVYFCASSLVLTGRGNEQYFGPGTRLTVT.

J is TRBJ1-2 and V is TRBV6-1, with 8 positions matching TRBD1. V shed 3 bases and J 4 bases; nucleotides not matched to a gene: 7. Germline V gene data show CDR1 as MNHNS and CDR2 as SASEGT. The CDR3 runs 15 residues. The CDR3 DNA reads TGTGCCAGCAGTGAGGCACCGGACAGGGCCTATGGCTACACCTTC. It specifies CASSEAPDRAYGYTF.

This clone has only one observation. The CDR3 here is CASSFSGDRAPRTQYF. DNA of the CDR3: TGTGCCAGCAGCTTTTCGGGGGACAGAGCCCCGCGGACCCAGTACTTC. The V gene is TRBV5-4, the J gene TRBJ2-5; possible D gene TRBD1, 7 bases. Per the germline V gene, CDR1 is SGHNT and CDR2 is YYREEE (reference sequence). This CDR3 has 16 amino acids. V lost 2 bases and J 7 bases, leaving 21 bases between the germline ends.

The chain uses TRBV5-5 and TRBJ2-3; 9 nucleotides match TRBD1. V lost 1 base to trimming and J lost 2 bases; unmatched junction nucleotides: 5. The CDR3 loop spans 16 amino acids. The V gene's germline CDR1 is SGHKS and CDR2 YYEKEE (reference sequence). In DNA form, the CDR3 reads TGTGCCAGCAGCTTGTGGGACAGGGCTGCCACAGATACGCAGTATTTT. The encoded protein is CASSLWDRAATDTQYF.

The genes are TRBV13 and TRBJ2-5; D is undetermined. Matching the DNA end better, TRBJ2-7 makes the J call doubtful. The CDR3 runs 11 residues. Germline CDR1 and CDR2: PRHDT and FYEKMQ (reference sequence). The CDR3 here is CASSLDYEQYF. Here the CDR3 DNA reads TGTGCCAGCAGCCTCGACTACGAGCAGTACTTC.

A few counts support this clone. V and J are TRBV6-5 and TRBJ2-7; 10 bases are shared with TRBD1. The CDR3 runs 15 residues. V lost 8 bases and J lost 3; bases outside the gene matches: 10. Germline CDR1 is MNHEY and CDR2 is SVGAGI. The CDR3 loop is CASPGQGGFGYEQYF. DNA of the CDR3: TGTGCCAGCCCCGGACAGGGGGGATTCGGCTACGAGCAGTACTTC.

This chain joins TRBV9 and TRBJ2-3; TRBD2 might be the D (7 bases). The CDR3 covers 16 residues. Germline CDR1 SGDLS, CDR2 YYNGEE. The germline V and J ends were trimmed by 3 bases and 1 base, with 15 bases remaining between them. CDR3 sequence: CASSGWGGPGTDTQYF. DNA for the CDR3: TGTGCCAGCAGCGGGTGGGGGGGCCCCGGCACAGATACGCAGTATTTT. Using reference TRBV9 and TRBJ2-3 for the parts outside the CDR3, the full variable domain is DSGVTQTPKHLITATGQRVTLRCSPRSGDLSVYWYQQSLDQGLQFLIQYYNGEERAKGNILERFSAQQFPDLHSELNLSSLELGDSALYFCASSGWGGPGTDTQYFGPGTRLTVL.

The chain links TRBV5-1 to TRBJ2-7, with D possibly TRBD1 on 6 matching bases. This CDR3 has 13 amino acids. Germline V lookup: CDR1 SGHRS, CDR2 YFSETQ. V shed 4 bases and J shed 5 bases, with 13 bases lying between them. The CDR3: CASSHREFDEQYF. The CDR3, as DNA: TGCGCCAGCAGCCACAGGGAGTTCGACGAGCAGTACTTC.

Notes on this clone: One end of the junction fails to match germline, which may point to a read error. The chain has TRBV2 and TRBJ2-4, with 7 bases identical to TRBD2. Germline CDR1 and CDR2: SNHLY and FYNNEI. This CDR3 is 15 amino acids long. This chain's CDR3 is CASSVTASGKSIQYF. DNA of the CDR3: TGTGCCAGCAGTGTAACGGCTAGCGGTAAAAGCATTCAGTACTTC.

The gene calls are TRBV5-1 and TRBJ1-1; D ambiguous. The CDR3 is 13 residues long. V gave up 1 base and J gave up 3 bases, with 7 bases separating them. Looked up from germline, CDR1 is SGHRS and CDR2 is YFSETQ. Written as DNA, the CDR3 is TGCGCCAGCAGCTTGAATCTTTACACTGAAGCTTTCTTT. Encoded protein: CASSLNLYTEAFF.

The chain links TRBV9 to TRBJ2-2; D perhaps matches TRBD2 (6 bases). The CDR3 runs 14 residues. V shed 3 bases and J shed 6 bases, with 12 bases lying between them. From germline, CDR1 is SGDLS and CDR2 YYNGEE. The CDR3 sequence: CASSATSLSGELFF. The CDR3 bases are TGTGCCAGCAGCGCGACTAGTTTATCCGGGGAGCTGTTTTTT.

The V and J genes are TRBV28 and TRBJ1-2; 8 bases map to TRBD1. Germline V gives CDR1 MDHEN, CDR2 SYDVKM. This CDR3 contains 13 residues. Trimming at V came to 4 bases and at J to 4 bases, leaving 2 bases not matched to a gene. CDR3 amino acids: CASSYGQGYGYTF. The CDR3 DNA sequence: TGTGCCAGCAGTTATGGACAGGGCTATGGCTACACCTTC.

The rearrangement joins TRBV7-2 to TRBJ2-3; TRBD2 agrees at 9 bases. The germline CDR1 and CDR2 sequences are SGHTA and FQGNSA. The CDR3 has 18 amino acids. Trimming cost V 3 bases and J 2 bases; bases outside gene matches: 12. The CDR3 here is CASSFDLAGGIPTDTQYF. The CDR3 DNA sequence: TGTGCCAGCAGCTTCGATCTGGCGGGGGGGATCCCCACAGATACGCAGTATTTT.

The CDR3 region is CASRLSGEYEQYF. As DNA, the CDR3 is TGTGCCAGCAGACTATCTGGGGAGTACGAGCAGTACTTC. This chain connects TRBV7-9 to TRBJ2-7; D possibly corresponds to TRBD2 (5 bases). The V and J ends lost 6 bases and 4 bases respectively, with 13 bases between them. CDR1 and CDR2 (germline): SEHNR, FQNEAQ (reference sequence). The CDR3 covers 13 residues.

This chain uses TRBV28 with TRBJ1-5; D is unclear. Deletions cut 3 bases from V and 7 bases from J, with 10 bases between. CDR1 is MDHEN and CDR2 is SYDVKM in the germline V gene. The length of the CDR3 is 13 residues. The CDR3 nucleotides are TGTGCCAGCAGTTTTGCCGGGATACAGCCCCAGCATTTT. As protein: CASSFAGIQPQHF.

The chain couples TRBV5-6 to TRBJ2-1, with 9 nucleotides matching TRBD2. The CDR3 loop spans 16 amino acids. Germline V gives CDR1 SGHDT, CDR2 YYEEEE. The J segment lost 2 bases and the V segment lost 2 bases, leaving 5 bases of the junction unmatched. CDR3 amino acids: CASSLKTSGPYNEQFF. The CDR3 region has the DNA TGTGCCAGCAGCTTAAAGACTAGCGGACCCTACAATGAGCAGTTCTTC.

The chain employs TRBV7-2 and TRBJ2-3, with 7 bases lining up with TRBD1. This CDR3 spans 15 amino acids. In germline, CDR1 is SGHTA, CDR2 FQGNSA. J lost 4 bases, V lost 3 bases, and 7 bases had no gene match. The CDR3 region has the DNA TGTGCCAGCAGCTTTGACAGGGCTTGGTCAGATACGCAGTATTTT. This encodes CASSFDRAWSDTQYF.

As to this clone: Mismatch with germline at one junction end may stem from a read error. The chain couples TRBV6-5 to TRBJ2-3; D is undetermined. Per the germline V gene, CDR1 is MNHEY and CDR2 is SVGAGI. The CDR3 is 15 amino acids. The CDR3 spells CASSYSTASTDTQYF. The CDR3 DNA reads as TGTGCCAGCAGTTACAGTACAGCCAGCACGGATACGCAGTATTTT.

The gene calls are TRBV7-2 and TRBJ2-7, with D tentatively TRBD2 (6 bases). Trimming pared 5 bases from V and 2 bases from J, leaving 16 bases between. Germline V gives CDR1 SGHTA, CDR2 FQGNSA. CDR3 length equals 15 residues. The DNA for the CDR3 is TGTGCCAGCAGCCGACTAGTCGGCAGGACCTACGAGCAGTACTTC. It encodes CASSRLVGRTYEQYF.

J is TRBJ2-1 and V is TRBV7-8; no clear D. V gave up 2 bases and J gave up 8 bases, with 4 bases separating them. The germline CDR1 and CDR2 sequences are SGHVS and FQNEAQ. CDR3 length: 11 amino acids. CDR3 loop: CASSLRHEQFF. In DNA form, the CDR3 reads TGTGCCAGCAGCTTACGTCATGAGCAGTTCTTC.

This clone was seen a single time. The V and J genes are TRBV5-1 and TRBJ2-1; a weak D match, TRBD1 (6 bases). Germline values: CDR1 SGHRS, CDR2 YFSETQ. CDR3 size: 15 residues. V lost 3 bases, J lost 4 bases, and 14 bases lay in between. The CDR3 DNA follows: TGCGCCAGCAGCTACAGGGTAGGGGGTTACAATGAGCAGTTCTTC. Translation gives CASSYRVGGYNEQFF.

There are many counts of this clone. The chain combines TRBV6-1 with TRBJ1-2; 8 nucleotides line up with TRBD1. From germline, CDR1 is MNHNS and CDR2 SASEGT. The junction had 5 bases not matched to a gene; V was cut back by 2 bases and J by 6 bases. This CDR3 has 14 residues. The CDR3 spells CASSEQGAWNGYTF. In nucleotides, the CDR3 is TGTGCCAGCAGTGAACAGGGGGCATGGAATGGCTACACCTTC.

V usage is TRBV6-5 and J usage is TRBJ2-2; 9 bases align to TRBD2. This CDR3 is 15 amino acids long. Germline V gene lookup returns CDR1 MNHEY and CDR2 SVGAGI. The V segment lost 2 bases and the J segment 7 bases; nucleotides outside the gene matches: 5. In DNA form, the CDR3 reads TGTGCCAGCAGTTACGCGGGGGGGCTCGTCGGGGAGCTGTTTTTT. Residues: CASSYAGGLVGELFF.